The following is a TCR beta chain sequence with its context. The data originate from a study of shared clonotypes between healthy human individuals. As for the study in general: There were three CD4 naive, three CD4 memory, two CD8 naive and one CD8 memory plates per donor.

Trimming cost V 8 bases and J 0 bases, with 9 bases left between them. This CDR3 has 13 amino acids. Germline loops: CDR1 SGHDN, CDR2 FVKESK. Profiled with immunoSEQ multiplex PCR; TCRdb holds only in-frame clones, not every one. The sample includes about 1.5 million clones, roughly 96% of them seen just once. Investigators divided CD4+ cells into CD45RA+ naive and CD45RA-negative memory subsets. Source material: naive CD4+ T cells sorted from blood. Subset meaning: CD45RA+ positively selected. The chain combines TRBV14 with TRBJ2-3, with D perhaps matching TRBD1 (5 bases). The source of this sequence is a man younger than 40 in good health. CDR3 protein: CASGRASTDTQYF. The DNA for the CDR3 is TGTGCCAGCGGCAGGGCTAGCACAGATACGCAGTATTTT.